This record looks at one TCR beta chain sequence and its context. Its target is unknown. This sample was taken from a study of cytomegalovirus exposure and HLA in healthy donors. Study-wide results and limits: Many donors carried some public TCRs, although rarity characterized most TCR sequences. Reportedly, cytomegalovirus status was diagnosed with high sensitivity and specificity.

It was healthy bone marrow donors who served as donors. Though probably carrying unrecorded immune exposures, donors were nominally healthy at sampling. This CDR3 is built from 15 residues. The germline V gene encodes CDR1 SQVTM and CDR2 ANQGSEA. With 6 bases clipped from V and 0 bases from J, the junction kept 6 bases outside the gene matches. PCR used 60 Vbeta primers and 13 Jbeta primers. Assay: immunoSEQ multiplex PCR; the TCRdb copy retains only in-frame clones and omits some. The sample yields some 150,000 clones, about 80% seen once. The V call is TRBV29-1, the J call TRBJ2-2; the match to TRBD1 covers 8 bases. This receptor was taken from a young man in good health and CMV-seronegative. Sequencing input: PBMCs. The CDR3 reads CSVRGQGANTGELFF. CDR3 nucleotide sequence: TGCAGCGTCCGTGGACAGGGCGCGAACACCGGGGAGCTGTTTTTT.